The rows below give T cell receptor beta chains drawn from one sample of a study of T-cell memory formation after mild COVID-19. One entry per CDR3 protein, called by TCRdb with MiXCR from the 5' RACE reads. The table records 170,000 or so distinct CDR3 sequences, about a third of them present only once. Sequenced sample: PBMCs or a T cell subset sorted from them (not recorded which). The receptors were gathered from an adult woman who had mild COVID-19 (a few samples of this study predate the infection). Cell type and time point are not known. CDR3s include the opening cysteine and the closing phenylalanine or tryptophan. The D gene is left open where the match is weak. Where a row states a size, it is once, few, many or the class of an expanded clone; other rows omit it.

j_call clone_size cdr3_length d_call v_call cdr3_aa cdr3_nt
TRBJ1-1 - 15 - TRBV7-2 CASSGNRAMNTEAFF TGTGCCAGCAGCGGAAACAGGGCCATGAACACTGAAGCTTTCTTT
TRBJ2-2 - 14 - TRBV14 CASSQTLGAGELFF TGTGCCAGCAGCCAGACGTTGGGGGCCGGGGAGCTGTTTTTT
TRBJ1-2 - 19 - TRBV9 CASSPTGGGASQFNYGYTF TGTGCCAGCAGTCCTACGGGGGGCGGGGCCTCCCAGTTTAACTATGGCTACACCTTC
TRBJ2-7 - 15 - TRBV7-9 CASSSTRANSYEQYF TGTGCCAGCAGCTCGACCAGGGCGAACTCCTACGAGCAGTACTTC
TRBJ1-1 - 9 - TRBV29-1 CSVPGEAFF TGCAGCGTTCCGGGGGAAGCTTTCTTT
TRBJ2-7 few 13 - TRBV29-1 CSVDGGASYEQYF TGCAGCGTTGATGGGGGCGCTTCCTACGAGCAGTACTTC
TRBJ2-7 - 14 - TRBV20-1 CSARGRPGSYEQYF TGCAGTGCTAGAGGAAGACCGGGTTCCTACGAGCAGTACTTC
TRBJ2-7 few 15 - TRBV7-3 CASSQRAGLRYEQYF TGTGCCAGCAGCCAGCGGGCAGGGCTTCGCTACGAGCAGTACTTC
TRBJ2-1 - 15 - TRBV19 CASSTGGGWYNEQFF TGTGCCAGTAGTACGGGTGGTGGCTGGTACAATGAGCAGTTCTTC
TRBJ2-1 few 15 - TRBV5-1 CASSFVGETYNEQFF TGCGCCAGCAGCTTTGTTGGGGAAACCTACAATGAGCAGTTCTTC
TRBJ1-1 few 13 - TRBV12-3/TRBV12-4 CASSFGRVSEAFF TGTGCCAGCAGTTTCGGCAGGGTCAGTGAAGCTTTCTTT
TRBJ1-2 few 12 - TRBV25-1 CASSKQGYGYTF TGTGCCAGCAGTAAACAGGGCTATGGCTACACCTTC
TRBJ1-1 few 15 - TRBV10-3 CAISSSGGISPEAFF -
TRBJ1-2 - 15 - TRBV12-3/TRBV12-4 CASSSYSGTDYGYTF TGTGCCAGCAGTTCCTACTCCGGGACCGATTATGGCTACACCTTC
TRBJ2-7 - 15 TRBD2 TRBV7-2 CASSLTSGPTYEQYF TGTGCCAGCAGCCTAACTAGCGGACCCACCTACGAGCAGTACTTC
TRBJ1-1 - 18 - TRBV7-8 CASSLAKVPGALNTEAFF TGTGCCAGCAGCTTAGCGAAAGTTCCAGGGGCCCTGAACACTGAAGCTTTCTTT
TRBJ2-7 few 14 TRBD2 TRBV10-3 CAISRTSGTYEQYF TGTGCCATCAGCCGGACTAGCGGTACCTACGAGCAGTACTTC
TRBJ1-5 - 13 - TRBV12-3/TRBV12-4 CASSRRGIQPQHF TGTGCCAGCAGTCGTCGGGGGATTCAGCCCCAGCATTTT
TRBJ2-2 - 15 TRBD1 TRBV20-1 CSAPVVTGSTGELFF TGCAGTGCCCCCGTGGTGACAGGGAGCACCGGGGAGCTGTTTTTT
TRBJ2-7 few 15 TRBD1 TRBV7-6 CASSPGTGRAYEQYF TGTGCCAGCAGCCCCGGGACAGGGCGAGCCTACGAGCAGTACTTC
TRBJ1-2 once 16 TRBD1 TRBV6-5 CASSYLYPGTGDGYTF TGTGCCAGCAGTTACCTTTACCCCGGGACAGGGGACGGCTACACCTTC
TRBJ2-2 - 13 - TRBV27 CASRKMDTGELFF TGTGCCAGCAGGAAAATGGACACCGGGGAGCTGTTTTTT
TRBJ2-7 few 16 TRBD2 TRBV5-1 CASSFLSGTSTYEQYF TGCGCCAGCAGCTTCCTTTCCGGGACTAGTACCTACGAGCAGTACTTC
TRBJ2-7 - 15 - TRBV7-6 CASSSRGQGNYEQYF TGTGCCAGCAGCTCCCGGGGGCAGGGCAACTACGAGCAGTACTTC
TRBJ2-5 few 13 - TRBV20-1 CSASGGLQETQYF TGCAGTGCTAGCGGGGGCCTACAAGAGACCCAGTACTTC
TRBJ2-4 few 13 - TRBV20-1 CSAGRGSENIQYF TGCAGTGCCGGAAGGGGGTCTGAAAACATTCAGTACTTC
TRBJ2-2 - 14 - TRBV12-3/TRBV12-4 CATIHETYTGELFF TGTGCCACCATTCACGAGACCTACACCGGGGAGCTGTTTTTT
TRBJ2-1 few 15 TRBD2 TRBV7-9 CASSPGTSGENEQFF TGTGCCAGCAGCCCCGGGACTAGCGGGGAGAATGAGCAGTTCTTC
TRBJ2-1 - 15 TRBD2 TRBV5-1 CATRPMTSGYNEQFF TGCGCCACCAGACCCATGACTAGCGGGTACAATGAGCAGTTCTTC
TRBJ2-1 - 18 TRBD2 TRBV19 CASSILIRLAGARDEQFF TGTGCCAGTAGTATACTTATTCGGCTAGCGGGGGCCAGGGATGAGCAGTTCTTC
TRBJ2-1 many 13 - TRBV14 CASAGAPAGEQFF TGTGCCAGCGCGGGGGCCCCGGCTGGCGAGCAGTTCTTC
TRBJ2-3 - 16 - TRBV18 CASSPPRQADTDTQYF TGTGCCAGCTCACCACCGAGACAGGCGGACACAGATACGCAGTATTTT
TRBJ2-7 - 12 TRBD2 TRBV29-1 CSVGSGSYEQYF TGCAGCGTCGGTAGCGGGAGCTACGAGCAGTACTTC
TRBJ2-1 few 15 - TRBV7-2 CASSLSTRANNEQFF TGTGCCAGCAGCTTATCTACCAGGGCCAACAATGAGCAGTTCTTC
TRBJ1-2 few 14 TRBD1 TRBV12-3/TRBV12-4 CASRKQGANYGYTF TGTGCCAGCAGAAAACAGGGGGCCAACTATGGCTACACCTTC
TRBJ1-1 - 14 - TRBV18 CASSPDRTNTEAFF TGTGCCAGCTCACCAGACAGGACGAACACTGAAGCTTTCTTT
TRBJ2-2 - 15 - TRBV9 CASSVEDTRTGELFF TGTGCCAGCAGCGTAGAGGACACCCGCACCGGGGAGCTGTTTTTT
TRBJ2-5 - 16 TRBD2 TRBV3-1 CASSLDVIAGAETQYF TGTGCCAGCAGCCTAGACGTTATAGCGGGGGCTGAGACCCAGTACTTC
TRBJ2-7 - 13 TRBD2 TRBV2 CASRIGGAYEQYF TGTGCCAGCAGAATCGGGGGGGCTTACGAGCAGTACTTC
TRBJ2-3 few 14 - TRBV9 CASSPEDVTDTQYF TGTGCCAGCAGCCCCGAGGACGTGACAGATACGCAGTATTTT
TRBJ2-7 - 18 TRBD2 TRBV27 CASSPTARWREPQDEQYF TGTGCCAGCAGCCCCACAGCCCGATGGCGGGAGCCTCAAGACGAGCAGTACTTC
TRBJ2-7 - 13 - TRBV14 CASSLGTKYEQYF TGTGCCAGCAGCCTTGGGACCAAATACGAGCAGTACTTC
TRBJ2-7 - 16 TRBD2 TRBV15 CATSRDRGLAVYEQYF TGTGCCACCAGCAGAGATCGGGGACTAGCGGTTTACGAGCAGTACTTC
TRBJ1-5 - 16 - TRBV19 CASSIFRGSPNQPQHF TGTGCCAGTAGCATCTTCCGGGGCAGCCCCAATCAGCCCCAGCATTTT
TRBJ1-3 - 13 - TRBV5-1 CASRQSSGNTIYF TGCGCCAGCAGGCAGAGCTCTGGAAACACCATATATTTT
TRBJ1-2 - 12 - TRBV20-1 CSAEGTAYGYTF TGCAGTGCTGAAGGGACTGCCTATGGCTACACCTTC
TRBJ1-2 - 13 - TRBV30 CAWNPSMVGVYTF TGTGCCTGGAATCCTTCGATGGTGGGGGTCTACACCTTC
TRBJ2-2 - 18 TRBD2 TRBV4-3 CASSQGVSGRVDTGELFF TGCGCCAGCAGCCAAGGGGTTAGCGGGAGGGTGGACACCGGGGAGCTGTTTTTT
TRBJ1-2 few 18 - TRBV27 CASSLRPWSGATSYGYTF TGTGCCAGCAGTTTACGCCCCTGGTCGGGGGCCACGTCCTATGGCTACACCTTC
TRBJ1-2 few 14 - TRBV6-5 CASTPRGTTYGYTF TGTGCCAGCACCCCCCGGGGCACTACCTATGGCTACACCTTC
TRBJ1-4 - 11 - TRBV20-1 CSAFSLEKLFF TGCAGTGCTTTCAGTCTTGAAAAACTGTTTTTT
TRBJ2-3 - 17 - TRBV6-5 CASTPATGGVGTDTQYF TGTGCCAGCACCCCCGCCACCGGAGGGGTAGGCACAGATACGCAGTATTTT
TRBJ2-1 many 13 TRBD2 TRBV7-9 CASGREERNEQFF TGTGCCAGCGGGCGGGAGGAGCGGAATGAGCAGTTCTTC
TRBJ1-1 - 13 - TRBV19 CASSMPPTGEAFF TGTGCCAGTAGTATGCCCCCCACAGGGGAAGCTTTCTTT
TRBJ2-7 - 16 TRBD2 TRBV5-6 CASTLRSSGRAYEQYF TGTGCCAGCACCTTGAGGTCTAGCGGGAGGGCCTACGAGCAGTACTTC
TRBJ2-5 - 13 - TRBV5-1 CASSLYSQETQYF TGCGCCAGCAGCTTGTACAGTCAAGAGACCCAGTACTTC
TRBJ2-7 few 15 - TRBV5-5 CASSLANRPPYEQYF TGTGCCAGCAGCTTGGCGAACAGGCCCCCCTACGAGCAGTACTTC
TRBJ1-2 - 13 - TRBV24-1 CATSDSGGYGYTF TGTGCCACCAGTGATTCTGGAGGGTATGGCTACACCTTC
TRBJ1-2 few 14 - TRBV7-2 CASSLSPPRNGYTF TGTGCCAGCAGCCTGAGCCCCCCCAGGAATGGCTACACCTTC